This T cell receptor (beta chain) was captured by sequencing in a study of cytomegalovirus exposure and HLA in healthy donors. Study information: As an earlier analysis found, roughly 180 million T cells yielded 117 million unique TCR beta sequences.

The CDR3 runs to 15 residues. Germline assignment: CDR1 ENHRY and CDR2 SYGVKD. The V gene lost 6 bases and the J gene lost 1 base, with 16 bases spanning the gap. PCR involved 60 Vbeta and 13 Jbeta primers. Repertoires were generated with immunoSEQ multiplex PCR, while TCRdb's copy carries only in-frame clones and drops some. Of tens of thousands of clones in the sample, about 79% were seen once. On this clone itself: What it recognizes is unknown.

Study results and limitations: Later on, a genetic analysis was performed. It linked a missense variant in DCLRE1C with V- and J-gene trimming of TCR beta. Apparent HLA restriction characterized most CMV-associated TCR beta chains in a later analysis.

This TCR was recovered from a male donor in good health and CMV-seropositive. V gene TRBV10-3 combines with J gene TRBJ2-7; a weak D match, TRBD1 (6 bases). The sequencing sample was made of PBMCs. CDR3 region: CAIRPGVPRSYEQYF. As DNA, the CDR3 is TGTGCCATCAGACCAGGGGTGCCGCGTTCCTACGAGCAGTACTTC.